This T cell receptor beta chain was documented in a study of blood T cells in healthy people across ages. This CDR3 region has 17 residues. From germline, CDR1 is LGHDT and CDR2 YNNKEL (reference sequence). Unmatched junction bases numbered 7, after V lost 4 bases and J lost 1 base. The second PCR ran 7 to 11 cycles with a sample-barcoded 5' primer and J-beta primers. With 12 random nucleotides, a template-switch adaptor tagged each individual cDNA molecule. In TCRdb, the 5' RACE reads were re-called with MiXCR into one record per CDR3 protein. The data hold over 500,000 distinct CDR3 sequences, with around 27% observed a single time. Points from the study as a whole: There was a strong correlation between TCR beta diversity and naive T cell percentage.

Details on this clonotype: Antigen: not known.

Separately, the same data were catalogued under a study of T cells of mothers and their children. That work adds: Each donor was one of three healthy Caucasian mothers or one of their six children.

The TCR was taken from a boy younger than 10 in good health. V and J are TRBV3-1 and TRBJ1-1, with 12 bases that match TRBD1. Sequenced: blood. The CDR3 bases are TGTGCCAGCAGCCTGATGGGACAGGGGGCTGGGAACACTGAAGCTTTCTTT. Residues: CASSLMGQGAGNTEAFF.